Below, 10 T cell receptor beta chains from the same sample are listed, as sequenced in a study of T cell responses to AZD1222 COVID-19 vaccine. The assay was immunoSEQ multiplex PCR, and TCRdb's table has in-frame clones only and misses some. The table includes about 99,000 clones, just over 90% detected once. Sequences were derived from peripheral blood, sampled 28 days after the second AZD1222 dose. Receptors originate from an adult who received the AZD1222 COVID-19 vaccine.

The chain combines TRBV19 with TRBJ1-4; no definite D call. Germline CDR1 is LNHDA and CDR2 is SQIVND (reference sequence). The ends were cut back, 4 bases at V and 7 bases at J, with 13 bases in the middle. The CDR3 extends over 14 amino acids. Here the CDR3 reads CASSTPPRGEKLFF. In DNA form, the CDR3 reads TGTGCCAGTAGTACCCCGCCTAGAGGTGAAAAACTGTTTTTT.

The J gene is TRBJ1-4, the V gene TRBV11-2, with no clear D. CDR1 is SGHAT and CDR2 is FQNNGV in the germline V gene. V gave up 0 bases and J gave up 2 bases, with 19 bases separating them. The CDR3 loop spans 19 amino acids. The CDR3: CASSLDRGLSASTNEKLFF. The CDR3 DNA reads TGTGCCAGCAGCTTAGATCGCGGACTATCGGCCTCGACTAATGAAAAACTGTTTTTT.

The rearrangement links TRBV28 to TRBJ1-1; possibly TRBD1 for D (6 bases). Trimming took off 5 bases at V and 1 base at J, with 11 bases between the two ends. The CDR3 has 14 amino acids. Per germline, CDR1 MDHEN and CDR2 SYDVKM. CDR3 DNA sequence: TGTGCCAGCAGTCTCTGGGACAAGAACACTGAAGCTTTCTTT. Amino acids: CASSLWDKNTEAFF.

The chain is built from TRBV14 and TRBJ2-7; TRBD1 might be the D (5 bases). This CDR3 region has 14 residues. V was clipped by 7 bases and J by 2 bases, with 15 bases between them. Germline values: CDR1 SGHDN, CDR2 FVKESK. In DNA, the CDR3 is TGTGCCAGCACCTCGAAGGCAGGGACCTACGAGCAGTACTTC. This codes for CASTSKAGTYEQYF.

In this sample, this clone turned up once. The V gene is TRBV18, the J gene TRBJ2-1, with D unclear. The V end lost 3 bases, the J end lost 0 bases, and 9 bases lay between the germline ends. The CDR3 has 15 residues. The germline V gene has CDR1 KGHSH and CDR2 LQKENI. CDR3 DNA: TGTGCCAGCTCACCTTCGCCGAGCTCCTACAATGAGCAGTTCTTC. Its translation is CASSPSPSSYNEQFF.

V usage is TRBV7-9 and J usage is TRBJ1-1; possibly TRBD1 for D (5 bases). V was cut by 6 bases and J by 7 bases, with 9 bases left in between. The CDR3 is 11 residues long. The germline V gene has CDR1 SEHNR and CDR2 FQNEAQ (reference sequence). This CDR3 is CASRVTVEAFF. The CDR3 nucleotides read TGTGCCAGCAGGGTGACAGTTGAAGCTTTCTTT.

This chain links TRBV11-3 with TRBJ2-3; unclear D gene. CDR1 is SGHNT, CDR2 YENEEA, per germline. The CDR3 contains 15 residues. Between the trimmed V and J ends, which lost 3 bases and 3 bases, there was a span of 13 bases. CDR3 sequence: CASSFRASGTDTQYF. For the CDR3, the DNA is TGTGCCAGCAGCTTCCGCGCAAGTGGGACAGATACGCAGTATTTT. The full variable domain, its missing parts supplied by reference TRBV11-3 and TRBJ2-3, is EAGVVQSPRYKIIEKKQPVAFWCNPISGHNTLYWYLQNLGQGPELLIRYENEEAVDDSQLPKDRFSAERLKGVDSTLKIQPAELGDSAVYLCASSFRASGTDTQYFGPGTRLTVL.

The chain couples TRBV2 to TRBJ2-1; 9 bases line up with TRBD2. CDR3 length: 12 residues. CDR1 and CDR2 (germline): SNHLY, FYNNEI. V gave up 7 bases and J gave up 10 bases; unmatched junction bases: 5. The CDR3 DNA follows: TGTGCCAGCAACCCGGGACTAGCCGAGCAGTTCTTC. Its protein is CASNPGLAEQFF.

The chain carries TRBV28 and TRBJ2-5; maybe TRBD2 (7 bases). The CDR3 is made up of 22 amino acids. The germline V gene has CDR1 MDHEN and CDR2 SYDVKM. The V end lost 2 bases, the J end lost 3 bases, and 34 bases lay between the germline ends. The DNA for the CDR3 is TGTGCCAGCAGTTTAGGAGGGGTCGGGGTGGGGGGGCCGCATGGAGCCGAAGAGACCCAGTACTTC. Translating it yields CASSLGGVGVGGPHGAEETQYF.

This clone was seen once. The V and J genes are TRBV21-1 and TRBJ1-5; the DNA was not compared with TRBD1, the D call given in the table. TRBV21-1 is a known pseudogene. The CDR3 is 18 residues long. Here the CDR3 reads CASSKSTSRGSVNQPQHF. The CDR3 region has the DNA TGTGCCAGCAGCAAATCAACGTCCAGGGGTTCGGTCAATCAGCCCCAGCATTTT.